This record covers a single TCR beta chain. Antigen: not known. This CDR3 is built from 19 residues. CDR1 MGHRA and CDR2 YSYEKL come from the germline V gene. Germline trimming cut 5 bases from V and 1 base from J; bases unmatched to any gene: 17. The sample originates from a study of shared clonotypes between healthy human individuals. The wider study: The people who gave samples were a couple of women and a few men aged 18 to 49. Study-level points and caveats: Measured sharing among donors was expected to vary with sequencing depth.

Among the donors, all were Caucasian adults who lived in Nashville, Tennessee. It was across several immunoSEQ plates that each subset's genomic DNA was evenly split. Data came from immunoSEQ multiplex PCR; TCRdb stores just in-frame clones and leaves some out. The data show 450,000 to 500,000 clones, with approximately 81% seen just once and roughly 13% held by the top ten. Material: PBMCs. The clonotype comes from a woman between 40 and 55 years old in good health. Some clones in this sample may be carry-over from other donors' samples. This chain connects TRBV4-1 to TRBJ2-7; 10 positions match TRBD1. CDR3: CASSIRAPEGTGVSYEQYF. The DNA of the CDR3 is TGCGCCAGCAGCATACGCGCACCCGAAGGGACAGGGGTTTCCTACGAGCAGTACTTC.